These 27 T cell receptor beta chains were all obtained from the same sample, sequenced in a study of PD-1 blockade in mismatch repair-deficient tumors (dated by TCRdb to the late 2010s). Receptor amplification or capture employed the immunoSEQ multiplex PCR assay. The table was pulled from immuneACCESS by TCRdb, which kept in-frame rearrangements only. Such tables lose some clones; where checked, under half of the loss comes from unresolved V genes, and the rest has no known cause. For this sample the table gives 60,000 to 70,000 clones, of which around 89% were detected only once. Of the sample, approximately 15% is held by the ten largest clones. Specimen: peripheral blood, collected 52 weeks after starting pembrolizumab. Source of these receptors: an adult with mismatch repair-deficient cancer.

This rearrangement joins TRBV5-6 to TRBJ2-3; a weak D match, TRBD2 (5 bases). Germline assignment: CDR1 SGHDT and CDR2 YYEEEE. There are 17 residues in the CDR3. The V end was cut by 4 bases, the J end by 3 bases, with 21 bases between. As DNA, the CDR3 is TGTGCCAGCAGCCCCTCCGAGGGCCCCACAGTGACAGATACGCAGTATTTT. This translates into CASSPSEGPTVTDTQYF.

This clone has a single count. The chain uses TRBV2 and TRBJ2-7; 9 bases are shared with TRBD1. The CDR3 is made up of 13 amino acids. The V segment lost 6 bases and the J segment 5 bases; nucleotides outside the gene matches: 5. Germline V gene sequence: CDR1 SNHLY, CDR2 FYNNEI. The CDR3 sequence is CASRWDRAHEQYF. CDR3 bases: TGTGCCAGCAGATGGGACAGGGCACACGAGCAGTACTTC.

The chain carries TRBV6-5 and TRBJ2-7, with D possibly TRBD1 on 6 matching bases. Trimming took off 0 bases at V and 2 bases at J, with 11 bases between the two ends. The CDR3 is 15 amino acids. CDR1 and CDR2 (germline): MNHEY, SVGAGI. CDR3 loop: CASSYSQGRTYEQYF. DNA of the CDR3: TGTGCCAGCAGTTACTCACAGGGTAGAACCTACGAGCAGTACTTC.

This chain links TRBV11-2 with TRBJ2-4; D is perhaps TRBD2 (7 bases). With 0 bases removed from V and 2 bases from J, the gap between germline ends came to 17 bases. The CDR3 runs to 18 residues. CDR1 is SGHAT and CDR2 is FQNNGV in the germline V gene. CDR3 coding DNA: TGTGCCAGCAGCTTAGATGGGGGGCTAGCGGCCACCAAAAACATTCAGTACTTC. Encoded protein: CASSLDGGLAATKNIQYF.

The chain recombines TRBV23-1 with TRBJ2-3; tentatively, D is TRBD1 or TRBD2 (5 bases each). TRBV23-1 qualifies as an ORF whose function is uncertain. V gave up 4 bases and J gave up 10 bases, with 27 bases separating them. The CDR3 has 17 residues. The CDR3: CASSPGRRVERDGSQYF. The CDR3 DNA reads as TGCGCCAGCAGTCCGGGACGGCGTGTGGAAAGGGATGGGTCGCAGTATTTT.

The V call is TRBV6-5, the J call TRBJ2-4, with D hard to call. V was pared by 6 bases and J by 5 bases, with 8 bases between. This CDR3 spans 12 amino acids. The germline V gene has CDR1 MNHEY and CDR2 SVGAGI. The CDR3 here is CASSPGQNIQYF. CDR3 coding DNA: TGTGCCAGCAGCCCTGGCCAAAACATTCAGTACTTC.

The chain has TRBV27 and TRBJ2-2; a weak D match, TRBD2 (6 bases). V lost 4 bases and J lost 0, with 18 bases in between. CDR3 length: 18 residues. Germline V CDR1 and CDR2: MNHEY, SMNVEV (reference sequence). The DNA of the CDR3 is TGTGCCAGCAGTTCCGTCGGGGAGGTTGTGACGAACACCGGGGAGCTGTTTTTT. Residues: CASSSVGEVVTNTGELFF.

This chain joins TRBV19 and TRBJ2-3; TRBD1 is a possible D gene (5 bases). The CDR3 loop spans 13 amino acids. CDR1 LNHDA and CDR2 SQIVND come from the germline V gene (reference sequence). V was trimmed by 8 bases and J by 2 bases, leaving 11 bases between them. The CDR3 here is CASRPTATDTQYF. The CDR3 DNA reads as TGTGCCAGTCGACCGACAGCCACAGATACGCAGTATTTT. The entire variable domain, with the rest obtained from reference TRBV19 and TRBJ2-3, is as follows: DGGITQSPKYLFRKEGQNVTLSCEQNLNHDAMYWYRQDPGQGLRLIYYSQIVNDFQKGDIAEGYSVSREKKESFPLTVTSAQKNPTAFYLCASRPTATDTQYFGPGTRLTVL.

The gene calls are TRBV4-2 and TRBJ2-3; either TRBD1 or TRBD2 may supply D (9 bases each). Germline V lookup: CDR1 LGHNA, CDR2 YNFKEQ. This CDR3 has 21 residues. V was clipped by 1 base and J by 4 bases, with 30 bases between them. CDR3 nucleotide sequence: TGTGCCAGCAGCCAAGGTTGGGACAGGGAAGGCGGGAGGGCCCTGGCAGATACGCAGTATTTT. Amino acid sequence: CASSQGWDREGGRALADTQYF.

A single count supports this clone. The genes are TRBV7-3 and TRBJ1-1, with 7 bases identical to TRBD1. Trimming cost V 6 bases and J 4 bases; bases outside gene matches: 8. The CDR3 is 14 amino acids. In germline, CDR1 is SGHTA, CDR2 FQGTGA. Here the CDR3 DNA reads TGTGCCAGCAGTCCTCACGCAGGGGGCACTGAAGCTTTCTTT. Its protein is CASSPHAGGTEAFF.

This clone appeared once. The chain couples TRBV12-5 to TRBJ2-3; 7 bases are a match to TRBD1. J lost 2 bases, V lost 4 bases, and 9 bases had no gene match. The CDR3 length is 16 residues. Germline V gene data show CDR1 as LGHNT and CDR2 as FRNRAP. CDR3 region: CASGSLGTADTDTQYF. CDR3 nucleotide sequence: TGTGCTAGTGGTTCCCTGGGGACAGCCGACACAGATACGCAGTATTTT.

This chain connects TRBV30 to TRBJ2-7; 7 bases are a match to TRBD1. The CDR3 contains 14 residues. Trimming cost V 3 bases and J 3 bases; bases outside gene matches: 8. CDR1 and CDR2 from the germline V gene are GTSNPN and SVGIG (reference sequence). The CDR3 loop is CAWSRTTGFYEQYF. DNA of the CDR3: TGTGCCTGGAGCAGGACGACAGGGTTCTACGAGCAGTACTTC. The full variable domain, completed using reference TRBV30 and TRBJ2-7, is SQTIHQWPATLVQPVGSPLSLECTVEGTSNPNLYWYRQAAGRGLQLLFYSVGIGQISSEVPQNLSASRPQDRQFILSSKKLLLSDSGFYLCAWSRTTGFYEQYFGPGTRLTVT.

The gene calls are TRBV5-6 and TRBJ2-7; possibly TRBD2 for D (6 bases). Trimming left V 0 bases short and J 11 bases short, with 12 bases between. Germline values: CDR1 SGHDT, CDR2 YYEEEE. The CDR3 spans 12 residues. The CDR3 loop reads CASSLDRREEYF. In DNA form, the CDR3 reads TGTGCCAGCAGCTTGGACCGGCGGGAAGAGTACTTC.

The V call is TRBV9, the J call TRBJ2-5; 12 positions match TRBD1. The CDR3 runs 16 residues. Per the germline V gene, CDR1 is SGDLS and CDR2 is YYNGEE. Trimming took 3 bases from V and 4 from J; bases not matched to a gene: 7. CDR3 sequence (DNA): TGTGCCAGCAGCGGAGGGACAGGGGGCATCGGAGAGACCCAGTACTTC. Translation: CASSGGTGGIGETQYF.

This rearrangement joins TRBV18 to TRBJ2-1; D ambiguous. Germline CDR1 and CDR2: KGHSH and LQKENI. V was pared by 0 bases and J by 4 bases, with 7 bases between. The CDR3 extends over 14 amino acids. The CDR3 region has the DNA TGTGCCAGCTCACCACCGGTTAGATACAATGAGCAGTTCTTC. Its protein is CASSPPVRYNEQFF.

This sequence joins TRBV30 and TRBJ2-1; 8 bases agree with TRBD2. V was clipped by 5 bases and J by 10 bases; unmatched bases: 4. The germline V gene has CDR1 GTSNPN and CDR2 SVGIG (reference sequence). The CDR3 sequence is 11 residues long. CDR3 in amino acids: CAWAGGEEQFF. In nucleotides, the CDR3 is TGTGCCTGGGCGGGGGGAGAAGAGCAGTTCTTC.

In the case of this clone: Germline and junction disagree at one end, which may indicate a read error. The gene calls are TRBV7-7 and TRBJ2-5; 8 positions match TRBD2. The CDR3 runs 15 residues. CDR1 and CDR2 (germline): SSHAT, FNYEAQ (reference sequence). CDR3 bases: TGTGCTAGCAGCTTAACGGGAGGGCCGATGGAGACCCAGTACTTC. Its translation is CASSLTGGPMETQYF.

V gene TRBV30 combines with J gene TRBJ1-5; a possible D gene is TRBD1 (6 bases). The V end lost 2 bases, the J end lost 4 bases, and 9 bases lay between the germline ends. Germline V CDR1 and CDR2: GTSNPN, SVGIG (reference sequence). The CDR3 runs 13 residues. CDR3 amino acids: CAWSRRGNQPQHF. The CDR3 DNA reads as TGTGCCTGGAGTAGAAGGGGGAATCAGCCCCAGCATTTT.

This chain uses TRBV28 with TRBJ1-3; unclear D gene. This CDR3 is built from 12 residues. V was shortened by 2 bases and J by 3 bases, with 2 bases between the two germline ends. CDR1 and CDR2 (germline): MDHEN, SYDVKM. This CDR3 is CASSLIGNTIYF. DNA of the CDR3: TGTGCCAGCAGTTTAATTGGAAACACCATATATTTT.

This sequence joins TRBV7-6 and TRBJ2-2; 8 bases are shared with TRBD2. The ends lost 2 bases at V and 6 bases at J; junction bases unmatched: 11. The CDR3 has 17 residues. Germline CDR1 and CDR2: SGHVS and FNYEAQ. The DNA of the CDR3 is TGTGCCAGCAGCTTACGAAGGCGGGAGGCCTACGCCGGGGAGCTGTTTTTT. It codes for CASSLRRREAYAGELFF.

The gene calls are TRBV13 and TRBJ2-5, with 7 bases matching TRBD2. This CDR3 spans 14 amino acids. V lost 4 bases to trimming and J lost 5 bases; unmatched junction nucleotides: 7. Germline-derived CDR1 and CDR2 are PRHDT and FYEKMQ (reference sequence). CDR3 protein: CASSSGGVTETQYF. The CDR3 nucleotides read TGTGCCAGCAGCTCGGGGGGAGTCACGGAGACCCAGTACTTC.

The chain couples TRBV4-1 to TRBJ2-3; D gene uncertain. Trimming stripped 1 base from V and 3 bases from J, with 5 bases between. The CDR3 covers 13 residues. CDR1 is MGHRA, CDR2 YSYEKL, per germline. The CDR3 DNA follows: TGCGCCAGCAGCCAAGTTGGAACAGATACGCAGTATTTT. Amino acid sequence: CASSQVGTDTQYF.

The V gene is TRBV30, the J gene TRBJ2-7, with D tentatively TRBD2 (6 bases). This CDR3 contains 15 residues. Per germline, CDR1 GTSNPN and CDR2 SVGIG (reference sequence). V gave up 1 base and J gave up 2 bases, with 15 bases separating them. The CDR3 sequence: CAWSGSGVQPYEQYF. The CDR3 coding sequence is TGTGCCTGGAGTGGGTCGGGGGTCCAGCCCTACGAGCAGTACTTC.

A single count supports this clone. This sequence joins TRBV28 and TRBJ1-2, with TRBD1 matching over 7 bases. Germline V gene data show CDR1 as MDHEN and CDR2 as SYDVKM. CDR3 length: 15 residues. J was trimmed by 4 bases and V by 4 bases; bases with no gene match: 9. CDR3 sequence reads: CASSYSLGQRYGYTF. CDR3 in DNA: TGTGCCAGCAGTTATTCTTTGGGACAGCGCTATGGCTACACCTTC.

This clone was seen a few times. The rearrangement links TRBV30 to TRBJ1-1; perhaps TRBD1 as D (5 bases). Trimming shortened V by 4 bases and J by 1 base, and 7 bases separated the two germline ends. The germline gives CDR1 GTSNPN, CDR2 SVGIG (reference sequence). CDR3 size: 12 residues. For the CDR3, the DNA is TGTGCCTGGACCAGGGCGAACACTGAAGCTTTCTTT. This sequence encodes CAWTRANTEAFF.

In its sample, this clone was seen a few times. V is TRBV2 and J is TRBJ2-7; 11 nucleotides align to TRBD2. Unmatched junction bases numbered 3, after V lost 2 bases and J lost 3 bases. Germline loops: CDR1 SNHLY, CDR2 FYNNEI. The CDR3 covers 15 residues. The CDR3 reads CASSERLAGGYEQYF. The CDR3 DNA sequence: TGTGCCAGCAGTGAACGTCTAGCGGGGGGCTACGAGCAGTACTTC.

This chain connects TRBV5-5 to TRBJ2-7; D remains unclear. There are 16 residues in the CDR3. In germline, CDR1 is SGHKS, CDR2 YYEKEE (reference sequence). V gave up 6 bases and J gave up 0 bases, with 19 bases separating them. CDR3 sequence (DNA): TGTGCCAGCACCTCGGGTTTCCCTCCCAGCTCCTACGAGCAGTACTTC. As protein: CASTSGFPPSSYEQYF.